This T cell receptor beta chain is from a study of cytomegalovirus exposure and HLA in healthy donors. V gave up 5 bases and J gave up 7 bases; unmatched junction bases: 11. This CDR3 contains 15 residues. Germline CDR1 SGHTA, CDR2 FQGTGA. This PCR relied on a set of 60 Vbeta primers and 13 Jbeta primers. Sequencing was performed with immunoSEQ multiplex PCR; in TCRdb, only in-frame clones are kept and a portion is missing. The sample records around 130,000 clones, roughly 80% being singletons. Input material: PBMCs. This TCR derives from a girl aged 2 to 10 in good health and CMV-seronegative. This chain connects TRBV7-3 to TRBJ1-2, with 9 bases lining up with TRBD1. The CDR3, as DNA: TGTGCCAGCAGCCCCCCCGGGACAGGGTCAGGTGGCTACACCTTC. It encodes CASSPPGTGSGGYTF.